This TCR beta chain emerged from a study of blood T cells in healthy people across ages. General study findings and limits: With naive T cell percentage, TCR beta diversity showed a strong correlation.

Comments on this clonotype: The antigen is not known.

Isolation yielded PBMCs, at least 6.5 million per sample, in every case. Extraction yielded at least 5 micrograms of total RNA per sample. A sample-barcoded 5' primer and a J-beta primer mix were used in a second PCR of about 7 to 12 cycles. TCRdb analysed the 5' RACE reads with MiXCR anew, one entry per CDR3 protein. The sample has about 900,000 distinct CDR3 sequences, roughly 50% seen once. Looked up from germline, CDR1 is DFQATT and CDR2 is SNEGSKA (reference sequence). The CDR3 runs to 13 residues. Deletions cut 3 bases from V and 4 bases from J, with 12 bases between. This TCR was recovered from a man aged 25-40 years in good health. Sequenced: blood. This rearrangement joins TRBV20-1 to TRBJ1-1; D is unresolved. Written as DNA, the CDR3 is TGCAGTGCTAGTACCAAGGGCCGCACTGAAGCTTTCTTT. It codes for CSASTKGRTEAFF.